These T cell receptor beta chains were read from a single sample in a study of cytomegalovirus exposure and HLA in healthy donors. TCRdb keeps only in-frame clones here, not all; method: immunoSEQ multiplex PCR. The sample holds around 110,000 clones, about two thirds seen once. Sequencing was carried out using PBMCs. Receptor source: a man between 25 and 39 years old in good health and CMV-seropositive. Each CDR3 is given without its conserved first and last residue. D genes are given only for firm matches.

D,J,V,CDR3
-,TRBJ2-2,TRBV11-2,ASSQEDGLNTGELF
-,TRBJ2-5,TRBV7-2,ASSLGGLAEETQY
TRBD1,TRBJ1-2,TRBV30,AWSVLPTGGDGYT
-,TRBJ1-2,TRBV7-9,ASSLEDLTGSGYT
-,TRBJ1-2,TRBV30,AFTGNINYGYT
TRBD2,TRBJ2-2,TRBV15,ATSKRGAGGNTGELF
TRBD2,TRBJ2-3,TRBV11-2,ASSSTNPTSGIGADTQY
-,TRBJ1-1,TRBV4-2,ASSQLESEAF
-,TRBJ1-6,TRBV28,ASSLFGGGNSPLH
-,TRBJ1-1,TRBV27,ASSSGQPNTEAF
TRBD1,TRBJ1-1,TRBV5-1,ASSWDRGNEAF
TRBD2,TRBJ2-7,TRBV5-1,ASSFVGTSGASSYEQY
TRBD1,TRBJ1-1,TRBV30,AWRALSGQVNTEAF
TRBD2,TRBJ2-5,TRBV7-2,ASSFGLFGRETQY
TRBD1,TRBJ2-7,TRBV6-1,ASSVGGQANYEQY
-,TRBJ1-1,TRBV7-2,ASSQWGGRSNTEAF
TRBD1,TRBJ2-1,TRBV5-4,ASSPPTGEVYGEQF
-,TRBJ2-1,TRBV4-1,ASSQEGGANPYNEQF
-,TRBJ1-3,TRBV18,ASWRGMASGNTIY
TRBD2,TRBJ2-7,TRBV10-2,ASSPGGGVPTYEQY
TRBD1,TRBJ2-5,TRBV6-1,ASSGGTGGQETQY
-,TRBJ1-5,TRBV6-5,ASSYSGRAGDQPQH
TRBD2,TRBJ2-1,TRBV7-2,ASSPTGTSGYNEQF
-,TRBJ2-5,TRBV5-6,ASSYQGSETQY
-,TRBJ1-1,TRBV29-1,SVSRDSGGTEAF
TRBD2,TRBJ2-2,TRBV5-6,ASSFLGLAVFTGTGELF
-,TRBJ2-3,TRBV27,ASSLGWTEYTDTQY
TRBD2,TRBJ2-3,TRBV7-6,ASTFSAEGLAGGNNGTDTQY
-,TRBJ1-1,TRBV28,ASLLARENTEAF